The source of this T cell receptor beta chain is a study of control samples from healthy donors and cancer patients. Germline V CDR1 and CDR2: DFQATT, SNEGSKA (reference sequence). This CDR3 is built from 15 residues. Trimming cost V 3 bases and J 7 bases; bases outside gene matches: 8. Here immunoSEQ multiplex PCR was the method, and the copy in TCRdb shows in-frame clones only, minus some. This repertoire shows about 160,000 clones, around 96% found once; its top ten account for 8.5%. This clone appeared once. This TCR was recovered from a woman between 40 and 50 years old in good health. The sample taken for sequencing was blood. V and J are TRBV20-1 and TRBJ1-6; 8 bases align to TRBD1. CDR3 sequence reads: CSASGHGTGNSPLHF. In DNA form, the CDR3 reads TGCAGTGCTAGTGGCCATGGGACAGGAAATTCACCCCTCCACTTT.